This T cell receptor beta chain was captured by sequencing in a study of blood T cells in healthy people across ages. Study results and caveats: A greater number of naive CD4+ cells and higher diversity distinguished long-lived donors from aged donors. Across the age range, TCR beta diversity per million T cells fell in a roughly linear way.

A few counts support this clonotype. Its antigen is unknown. Sample-barcoded 5' priming and a J-beta primer mix drove a second PCR of roughly 6 to 12 cycles. A single record per CDR3 protein comes from TCRdb applying MiXCR to the 5' RACE reads. The sample lists 600,000 or so distinct CDR3 sequences; more than 45% were seen once. Trimming shortened V by 3 bases and J by 6 bases, and 15 bases separated the two germline ends. The CDR3 has 14 amino acids. Germline CDR1 reads DFQATT; CDR2 reads SNEGSKA (reference sequence). The receptor was isolated from a man older than 75 in good health. The V call is TRBV20-1, the J call TRBJ2-4; D call uncertain. The sequencing sample was made of blood. The CDR3 nucleotides read TGCAGTGCTAGCGACCACCGGTTTGGAAACATTCAGTACTTC. It translates to CSASDHRFGNIQYF.